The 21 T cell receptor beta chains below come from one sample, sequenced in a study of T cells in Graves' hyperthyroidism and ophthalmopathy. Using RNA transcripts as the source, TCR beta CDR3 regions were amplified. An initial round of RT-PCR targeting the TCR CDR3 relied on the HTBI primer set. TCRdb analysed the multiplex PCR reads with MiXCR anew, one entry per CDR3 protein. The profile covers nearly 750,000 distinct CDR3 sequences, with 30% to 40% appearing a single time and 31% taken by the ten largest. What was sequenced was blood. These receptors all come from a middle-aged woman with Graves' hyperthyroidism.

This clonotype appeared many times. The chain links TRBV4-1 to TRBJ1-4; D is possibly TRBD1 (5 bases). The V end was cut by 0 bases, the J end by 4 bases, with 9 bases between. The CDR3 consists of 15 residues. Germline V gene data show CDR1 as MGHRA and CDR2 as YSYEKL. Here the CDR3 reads CASSQDTTVNEKLFF. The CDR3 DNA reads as TGCGCCAGCAGCCAAGATACGACAGTTAATGAAAAACTGTTTTTT.

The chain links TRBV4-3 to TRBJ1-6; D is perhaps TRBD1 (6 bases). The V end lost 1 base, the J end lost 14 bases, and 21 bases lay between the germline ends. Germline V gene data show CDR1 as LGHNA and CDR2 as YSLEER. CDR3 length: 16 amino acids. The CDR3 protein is CASSQVNGQSRSSLHF. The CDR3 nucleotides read TGCGCCAGCAGCCAAGTCAACGGACAGTCCCGCTCATCCCTCCACTTT.

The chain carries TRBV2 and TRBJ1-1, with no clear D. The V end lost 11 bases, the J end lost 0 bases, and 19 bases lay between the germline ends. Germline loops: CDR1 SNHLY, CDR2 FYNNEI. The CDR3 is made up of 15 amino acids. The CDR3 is CAWSVGGVMNTEAFF. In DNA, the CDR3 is TGTGCCTGGAGTGTAGGCGGTGTAATGAACACTGAAGCTTTCTTT.

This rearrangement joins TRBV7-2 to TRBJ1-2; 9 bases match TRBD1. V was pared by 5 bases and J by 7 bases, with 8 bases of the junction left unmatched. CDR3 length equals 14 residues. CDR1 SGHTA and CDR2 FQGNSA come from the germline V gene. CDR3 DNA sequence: TGTGCCAGCAGCCCCCGGACAGGGGATCGTGGCTACACCTTC. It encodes CASSPRTGDRGYTF.

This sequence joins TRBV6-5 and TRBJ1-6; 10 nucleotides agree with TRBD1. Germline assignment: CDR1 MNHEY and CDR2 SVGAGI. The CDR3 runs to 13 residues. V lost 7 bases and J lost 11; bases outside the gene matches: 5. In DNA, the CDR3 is TGTGCCAGCAAATACGGGACAGGGGCACCCCTCCACTTT. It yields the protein CASKYGTGAPLHF.

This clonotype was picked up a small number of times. The CDR3 DNA is TGCGCCAGCAGTGAGCAGGTGAGCGAGCAGTACTTC. Amino acids: CASSEQVSEQYF. V usage is TRBV10-2 and J usage is TRBJ2-7, with D unclear. Trimming took off 2 bases at V and 6 bases at J, with 8 bases between the two ends. The CDR3 runs to 12 residues. Germline-derived CDR1 and CDR2 are WSHSY and SAAADI.

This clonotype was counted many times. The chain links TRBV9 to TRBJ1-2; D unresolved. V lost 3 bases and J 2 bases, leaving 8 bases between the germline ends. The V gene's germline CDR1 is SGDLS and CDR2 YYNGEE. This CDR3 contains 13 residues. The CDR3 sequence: CASSAYDNYGYTF. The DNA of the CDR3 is TGTGCCAGCAGCGCCTACGACAACTATGGCTACACCTTC. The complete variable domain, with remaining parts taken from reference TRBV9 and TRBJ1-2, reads DSGVTQTPKHLITATGQRVTLRCSPRSGDLSVYWYQQSLDQGLQFLIQYYNGEERAKGNILERFSAQQFPDLHSELNLSSLELGDSALYFCASSAYDNYGYTFGSGTRLTVV.

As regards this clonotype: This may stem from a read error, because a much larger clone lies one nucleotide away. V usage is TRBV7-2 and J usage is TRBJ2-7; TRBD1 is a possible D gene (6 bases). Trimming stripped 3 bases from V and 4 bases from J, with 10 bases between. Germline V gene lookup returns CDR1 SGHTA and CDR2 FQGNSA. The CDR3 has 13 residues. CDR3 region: CASSFYREYEQYF. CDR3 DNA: TGTGCCAGCAGCTTCTACAGGGAATACGAGCAGTACTTC.

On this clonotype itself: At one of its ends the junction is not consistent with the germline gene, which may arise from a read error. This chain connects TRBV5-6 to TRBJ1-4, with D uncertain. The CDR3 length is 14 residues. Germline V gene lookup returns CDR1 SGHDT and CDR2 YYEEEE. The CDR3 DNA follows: TGTGCCAGCACAGGATATGCAACTAATGAACAACTGTTTTTT. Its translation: CASTGYATNEQLFF.

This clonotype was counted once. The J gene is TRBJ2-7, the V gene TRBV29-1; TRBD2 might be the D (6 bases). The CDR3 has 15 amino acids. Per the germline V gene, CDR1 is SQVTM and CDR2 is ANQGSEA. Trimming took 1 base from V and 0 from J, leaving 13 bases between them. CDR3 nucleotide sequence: TGCAGCGTTGAAGTCGATGCGGGACTCTCCTACGAGCAGTACTTC. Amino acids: CSVEVDAGLSYEQYF.

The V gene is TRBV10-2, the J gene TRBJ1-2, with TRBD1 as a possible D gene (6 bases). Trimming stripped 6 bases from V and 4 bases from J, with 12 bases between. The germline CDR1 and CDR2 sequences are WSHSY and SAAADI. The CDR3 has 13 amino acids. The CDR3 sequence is CASRARGIYGYTF. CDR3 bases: TGCGCCAGCAGGGCCAGGGGTATCTATGGCTACACCTTC.

In DNA form, the CDR3 reads TGCAGTGCTAGAGCAGCGGGCCAGGGCGGAGAGGGCTACACCTTC. It translates to CSARAAGQGGEGYTF. The chain joins TRBV20-1 to TRBJ1-2; TRBD1 might be the D (5 bases). V was cut by 1 base and J by 8 bases, with 20 bases left in between. The CDR3 contains 15 residues. CDR1 and CDR2 from the germline V gene are DFQATT and SNEGSKA (reference sequence).

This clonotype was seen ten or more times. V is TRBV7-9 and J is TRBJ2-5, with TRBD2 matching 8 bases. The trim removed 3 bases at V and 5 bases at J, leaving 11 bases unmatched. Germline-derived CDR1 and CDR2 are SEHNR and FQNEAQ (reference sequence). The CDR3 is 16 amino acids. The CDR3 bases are TGTGCCAGCAGCTTGGGACTAGGGGGTTATGGGGAGACCCAGTACTTC. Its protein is CASSLGLGGYGETQYF.

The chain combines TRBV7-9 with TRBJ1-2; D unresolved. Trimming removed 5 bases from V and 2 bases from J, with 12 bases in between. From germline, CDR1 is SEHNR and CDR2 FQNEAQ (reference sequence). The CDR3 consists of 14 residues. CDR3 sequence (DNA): TGTGCCAGCAGCCCACCTCACGGAAACTATGGCTACACCTTC. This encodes CASSPPHGNYGYTF.

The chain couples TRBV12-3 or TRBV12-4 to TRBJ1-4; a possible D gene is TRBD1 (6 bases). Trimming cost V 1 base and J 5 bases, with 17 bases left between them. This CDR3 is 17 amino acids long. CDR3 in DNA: TGTGCCAGCAGTTTAGGAACGGGGGCCCAGGGAAATGAAAAACTGTTTTTT. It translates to CASSLGTGAQGNEKLFF.

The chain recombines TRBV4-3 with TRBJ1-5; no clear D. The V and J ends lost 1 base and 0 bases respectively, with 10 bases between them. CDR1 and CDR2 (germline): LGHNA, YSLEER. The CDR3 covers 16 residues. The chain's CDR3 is CASSQVGSYSNQPQHF. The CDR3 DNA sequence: TGCGCCAGCAGCCAAGTGGGCAGCTATAGCAATCAGCCCCAGCATTTT.

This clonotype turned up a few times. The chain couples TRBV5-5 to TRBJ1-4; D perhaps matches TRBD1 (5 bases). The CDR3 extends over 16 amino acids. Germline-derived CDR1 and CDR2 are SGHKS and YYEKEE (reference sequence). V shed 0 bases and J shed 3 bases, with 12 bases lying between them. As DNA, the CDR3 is TGTGCCAGCAGCTTGGGGGGGACCTCCGCTAATGAAAAACTGTTTTTT. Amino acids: CASSLGGTSANEKLFF. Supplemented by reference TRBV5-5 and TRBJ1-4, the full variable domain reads DAGVTQSPTHLIKTRGQQVTLRCSPISGHKSVSWYQQVLGQGPQFIFQYYEKEERGRGNFPDRFSARQFPNYSSELNVNALLLGDSALYLCASSLGGTSANEKLFFGSGTQLSVL.

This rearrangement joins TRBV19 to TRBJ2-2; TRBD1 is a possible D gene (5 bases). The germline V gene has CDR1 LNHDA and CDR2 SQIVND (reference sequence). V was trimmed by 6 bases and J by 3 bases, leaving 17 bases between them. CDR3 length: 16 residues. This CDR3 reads CASRDLVTVYTGELFF. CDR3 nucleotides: TGTGCCAGTAGAGACCTGGTGACAGTTTACACCGGGGAGCTGTTTTTT.

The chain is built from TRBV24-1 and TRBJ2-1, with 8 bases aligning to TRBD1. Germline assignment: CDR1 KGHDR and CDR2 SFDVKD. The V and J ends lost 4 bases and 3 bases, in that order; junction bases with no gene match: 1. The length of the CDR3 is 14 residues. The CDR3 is CATSEGQGYNEQFF. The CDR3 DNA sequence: TGTGCCACCAGTGAAGGACAGGGCTACAATGAGCAGTTCTTC.

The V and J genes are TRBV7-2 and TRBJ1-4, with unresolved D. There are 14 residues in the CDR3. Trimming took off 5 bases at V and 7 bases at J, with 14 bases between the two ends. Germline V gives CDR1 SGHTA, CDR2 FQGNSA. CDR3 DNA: TGTGCCAGCAGCCAAGCCGGCCGACGTGAAAAACTGTTTTTT. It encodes CASSQAGRREKLFF.

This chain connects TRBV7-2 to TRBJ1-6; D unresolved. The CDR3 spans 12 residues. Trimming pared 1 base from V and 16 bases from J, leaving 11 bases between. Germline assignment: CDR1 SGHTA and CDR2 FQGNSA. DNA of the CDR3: TGTGCCAGCAGCTTAGGGAGTCCATTACTCCACTTT. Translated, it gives CASSLGSPLLHF.